The 12 T cell receptor beta chains listed next were all sequenced from one sample in a study of cytomegalovirus exposure and HLA in healthy donors. PCR used 60 Vbeta primers and 13 Jbeta primers. Assay: immunoSEQ multiplex PCR; the TCRdb copy retains only in-frame clones and omits some. There are roughly 150,000 clones in the sample; 65% to 85% occur only once, and 3.5% to 5.5% lies in the top ten. The sequenced material came from PBMCs. These receptor sequences come from a woman between 35 and 50 years old in good health and CMV-seropositive.

This chain uses TRBV19 with TRBJ1-5, with 8 nucleotides matching TRBD1. The V segment lost 6 bases and the J segment 0 bases; nucleotides outside the gene matches: 7. The CDR3 is 16 amino acids. Germline CDR1 and CDR2: LNHDA and SQIVND (reference sequence). The CDR3 nucleotides read TGTGCCAGTAGCCGAACAGGGGGACCTAGCAATCAGCCCCAGCATTTT. This sequence encodes CASSRTGGPSNQPQHF.

The V gene is TRBV4-2, the J gene TRBJ2-5; the D is unclear. The CDR3 covers 13 residues. The V gene lost 2 bases and the J gene lost 5 bases, with 9 bases spanning the gap. CDR1 LGHNA and CDR2 YNFKEQ come from the germline V gene. The CDR3 spells CASSQTMRETQYF. In DNA, the CDR3 is TGTGCCAGCAGCCAAACTATGAGGGAGACCCAGTACTTC.

CDR3 sequence reads: CASSLNGAFSPGNTIYF. CDR3 sequence (DNA): TGTGCCAGCAGCTTAAATGGGGCCTTTTCGCCCGGAAACACCATATATTTT. V is TRBV7-2 and J is TRBJ1-3, with D perhaps TRBD1 (5 bases). Trimming took 2 bases from V and 4 from J, leaving 18 bases between them. The CDR3 has 17 residues. Germline V gives CDR1 SGHTA, CDR2 FQGNSA.

A few counts support this clone. The gene calls are TRBV6-4 and TRBJ1-6; D perhaps matches TRBD1 (5 bases). The V and J ends lost 0 bases and 5 bases respectively, with 5 bases between them. From germline, CDR1 is MRHNA and CDR2 SNTAGT. This CDR3 contains 14 residues. The CDR3 loop reads CASSDSGDNSPLHF. For the CDR3, the DNA is TGTGCCAGCAGTGACTCAGGGGATAATTCACCCCTCCACTTT.

This clone was seen only a few times. The rearrangement uses TRBV29-1 and TRBJ1-1, with D unclear. The length of the CDR3 is 10 residues. In germline, CDR1 is SQVTM, CDR2 ANQGSEA. V shed 5 bases and J shed 5 bases, with 6 bases lying between them. This CDR3 reads CSVPGTEAFF. CDR3 nucleotides: TGCAGCGTTCCGGGGACTGAAGCTTTCTTT.

V and J are TRBV7-9 and TRBJ2-1, with 9 bases that match TRBD2. Germline loops: CDR1 SEHNR, CDR2 FQNEAQ (reference sequence). The CDR3 sequence is 15 residues long. The ends lost 7 bases at V and 9 bases at J; junction bases unmatched: 13. In DNA form, the CDR3 reads TGTGCCAGCAAAGGCATGGGCGGGAGGGCCTTTGAGCAGTTCTTC. It yields the protein CASKGMGGRAFEQFF.

Here the CDR3 reads CASSVPGDTEAFF. CDR3 coding DNA: TGTGCCAGCAGTGTTCCCGGGGACACTGAAGCTTTCTTT. The chain uses TRBV25-1 and TRBJ1-1; the D is unclear. The V end was cut by 4 bases, the J end by 3 bases, with 9 bases between. The CDR3 contains 13 residues. From germline, CDR1 is MGHDK and CDR2 SYGVNS. Combining the CDR3 with reference TRBV25-1 and TRBJ1-1 gives the whole variable domain EADIYQTPRYLVIGTGKKITLECSQTMGHDKMYWYQQDPGMELHLIHYSYGVNSTEKGDLSSESTVSRIRTEHFPLTLESARPSHTSQYLCASSVPGDTEAFFGQGTRLTVV.

The gene calls are TRBV5-8 and TRBJ2-3, with a tentative D call TRBD2 (5 bases). V was clipped by 4 bases and J by 8 bases, with 20 bases between them. This CDR3 has 15 amino acids. Germline V CDR1 and CDR2: SGHTS, YDEGEE. The CDR3 reads CASSPEVFVWGTQYF. The CDR3 DNA follows: TGTGCCAGCAGCCCGGAGGTGTTCGTTTGGGGTACGCAGTATTTT.

This clone has more than one count but fewer than ten. The chain recombines TRBV28 with TRBJ1-4, with 10 bases identical to TRBD1. Trimming removed 5 bases from V and 8 bases from J; junction bases left unmatched: 11. The CDR3 has 16 residues. The germline V gene encodes CDR1 MDHEN and CDR2 SYDVKM. The CDR3 sequence: CASSRLYRTGGEKLFF. The DNA of the CDR3 is TGTGCCAGCAGTCGACTCTATCGGACAGGGGGGGAAAAACTGTTTTTT.

V gene TRBV18 combines with J gene TRBJ1-1; TRBD1 might be the D (5 bases). Trimming removed 3 bases from V and 1 base from J, with 21 bases in between. CDR3 length: 18 amino acids. Germline V CDR1 and CDR2: KGHSH, LQKENI. As DNA, the CDR3 is TGTGCCAGCTCACCGCCTAGCAGGGAGGGATGGTGGAACACTGAAGCTTTCTTT. Residues: CASSPPSREGWWNTEAFF.

This clone was seen more than once but under ten times. The chain joins TRBV28 to TRBJ1-5; the match to TRBD1 covers 9 bases. The CDR3 is 15 residues long. V shed 3 bases, J shed 3 bases, and the junction held 3 bases outside the gene matches. CDR1 is MDHEN and CDR2 is SYDVKM in the germline V gene. This CDR3 reads CASSFGDRDNQPQHF. The DNA for the CDR3 is TGTGCCAGCAGTTTCGGGGACAGGGACAATCAGCCCCAGCATTTT.

V and J are TRBV29-1 and TRBJ2-5, with TRBD1 matching over 7 bases. The germline V gene encodes CDR1 SQVTM and CDR2 ANQGSEA. Trimming took 7 bases from V and 3 from J; bases not matched to a gene: 14. The CDR3 has 15 residues. CDR3 sequence (DNA): TGCAGCGCCACCCTTCTAGGGACAGAAAAAGAGACCCAGTACTTC. Its translation is CSATLLGTEKETQYF. The full variable domain, its missing parts supplied by reference TRBV29-1 and TRBJ2-5, is SAVISQKPSRDICQRGTSLTIQCQVDSQVTMMFWYRQQPGQSLTLIATANQGSEATYESGFVIDKFPISRPNLTFSTLTVSNMSPEDSSIYLCSATLLGTEKETQYFGPGTRLLVL.